These 22 T cell receptor beta chains came from one sample sequenced in a study of shared T cell receptors in the human thymus. Sequencing used immunoSEQ multiplex PCR; TCRdb keeps in-frame clones, though not all of them. This sample yields 500,000 to 550,000 clones, of which more than 75% are seen a single time; roughly 0.013% belongs to the top ten. Another study also made use of these data, one on human thymus T cells.

Sample: thymocytes. All receptors derive from a boy in the first two years of life with a congenital heart defect.

The chain recombines TRBV9 with TRBJ2-1; 7 bases are shared with TRBD2. The junction had 15 bases not matched to a gene; V was cut back by 0 bases and J by 0 bases. CDR3 length: 20 residues. Per germline, CDR1 SGDLS and CDR2 YYNGEE. CDR3 coding DNA: TGTGCCAGCAGCGTAGTCCCTCTCCGGACTAGGGAGAGCTCCTACAATGAGCAGTTCTTC. Protein sequence: CASSVVPLRTRESSYNEQFF.

The genes are TRBV10-3 and TRBJ1-2, with D possibly being TRBD1 (5 bases). The CDR3 is 15 amino acids. Trimming removed 6 bases at V and 3 bases at J, with 17 bases between. The germline V gene encodes CDR1 ENHRY and CDR2 SYGVKD. CDR3 loop: CAISLNIGAYYGYTF. CDR3 bases: TGTGCCATCAGCCTCAACATAGGGGCATACTATGGCTACACCTTC.

In its sample, this clone was seen a few times. The chain recombines TRBV5-5 with TRBJ2-7; 9 bases are shared with TRBD1. CDR1 is SGHKS, CDR2 YYEKEE, per germline (reference sequence). The J segment lost 2 bases and the V segment lost 2 bases, leaving 8 bases of the junction unmatched. This CDR3 has 16 residues. CDR3: CASSFPRDRDPYEQYF. As DNA, the CDR3 is TGTGCCAGCAGCTTTCCCCGGGACAGGGACCCCTACGAGCAGTACTTC. Using reference TRBV5-5 and TRBJ2-7 for the parts outside the CDR3, the full variable domain is DAGVTQSPTHLIKTRGQQVTLRCSPISGHKSVSWYQQVLGQGPQFIFQYYEKEERGRGNFPDRFSARQFPNYSSELNVNALLLGDSALYLCASSFPRDRDPYEQYFGPGTRLTVT.

This clone was recorded a few times. The rearrangement uses TRBV5-4 and TRBJ2-1; 9 bases map to TRBD2. The CDR3 consists of 16 residues. In germline, CDR1 is SGHNT, CDR2 YYREEE (reference sequence). Trimming removed 0 bases from V and 9 bases from J; junction bases left unmatched: 10. The CDR3 DNA follows: TGTGCCAGCAGCTTGGGTCTAGCGGGGTCCTGGGGTGAGCAGTTCTTC. Its translation is CASSLGLAGSWGEQFF.

The genes are TRBV10-3 and TRBJ1-1; maybe TRBD1 (5 bases). The germline V gene encodes CDR1 ENHRY and CDR2 SYGVKD. V was trimmed by 4 bases and J by 1 base, leaving 13 bases between them. The CDR3 totals 15 residues. The CDR3 sequence is CAISVMRGGNTEAFF. In DNA, the CDR3 is TGTGCCATCAGTGTGATGCGGGGCGGGAACACTGAAGCTTTCTTT.

Written as DNA, the CDR3 is TGCAGCGCCCTGCGAGGGACTACCTTGTCTCTGGGTGGCTACACCTTC. This codes for CSALRGTTLSLGGYTF. The rearrangement links TRBV29-1 to TRBJ1-2, with D perhaps TRBD1 (5 bases). From germline, CDR1 is SQVTM and CDR2 ANQGSEA. V lost 7 bases, J lost 7 bases, and 28 bases lay in between. This CDR3 has 16 residues.

This chain links TRBV9 with TRBJ2-1, with 14 bases fitting TRBD2. V lost 3 bases, J lost 1 base, and 9 bases stayed unmatched. CDR1 SGDLS and CDR2 YYNGEE come from the germline V gene. The CDR3 totals 19 residues. In DNA, the CDR3 is TGTGCCAGCAGCGAAGGGGGACTAGCGGGAGAAAATTCCTACAATGAGCAGTTCTTC. Translating gives CASSEGGLAGENSYNEQFF.

The count of this clone is one. The rearrangement joins TRBV5-1 to TRBJ2-5; D might be TRBD1 (8 bases). Per germline, CDR1 SGHRS and CDR2 YFSETQ. The CDR3 totals 16 residues. Trimming shortened V by 2 bases and J by 1 base, and 15 bases separated the two germline ends. CDR3 loop: CASSFGRTGPQETQYF. In nucleotides, the CDR3 is TGCGCCAGCAGCTTCGGGAGGACAGGGCCCCAAGAGACCCAGTACTTC.

J is TRBJ2-7 and V is TRBV6-5, with TRBD2 identical over 12 bases. The V gene end was trimmed by 6 bases and the J gene end by 0 bases; junction bases not matched to a gene: 3. The CDR3 runs 15 residues. In germline, CDR1 is MNHEY, CDR2 SVGAGI. CDR3 in amino acids: CASSTTSGGSYEQYF. CDR3 nucleotides: TGTGCCAGCAGCACGACTAGCGGGGGCTCCTACGAGCAGTACTTC.

This clone was observed a few times. The rearrangement uses TRBV4-1 and TRBJ1-1; D is perhaps TRBD1 (5 bases). CDR3 length: 18 amino acids. From germline, CDR1 is MGHRA and CDR2 YSYEKL. The ends were cut back, 0 bases at V and 1 base at J, with 18 bases in the middle. The CDR3 loop is CASSQDPGGDWGNTEAFF. The CDR3 region has the DNA TGCGCCAGCAGCCAAGATCCGGGGGGGGACTGGGGGAACACTGAAGCTTTCTTT.

This clone has a single count. This chain joins TRBV10-2 and TRBJ2-7; D perhaps matches TRBD2 (7 bases). V was pared by 3 bases and J by 3 bases, with 12 bases between. The CDR3 consists of 14 residues. Looked up from germline, CDR1 is WSHSY and CDR2 is SAAADI. CDR3 DNA sequence: TGCGCCAGCAGTGACGGGGGGCGCCGCTACGAGCAGTACTTC. Encoded protein: CASSDGGRRYEQYF.

CDR3 sequence (DNA): TGTGCCAGCAGCTCCGGGGTGAAGGGTGGGAACACTGAAGCTTTCTTT. The encoded protein is CASSSGVKGGNTEAFF. The gene calls are TRBV5-6 and TRBJ1-1; D gene unclear. Germline CDR1 is SGHDT and CDR2 is YYEEEE. This CDR3 spans 16 amino acids. V was clipped by 3 bases and J by 1 base, with 16 bases between them. The variable domain in full, completed from reference TRBV5-6 and TRBJ1-1, reads DAGVTQSPTHLIKTRGQQVTLRCSPKSGHDTVSWYQQALGQGPQFIFQYYEEEERQRGNFPDRFSGHQFPNYSSELNVNALLLGDSALYLCASSSGVKGGNTEAFFGQGTRLTVV.

The chain joins TRBV5-8 to TRBJ2-5; 7 positions match TRBD1. Germline CDR1 and CDR2: SGHTS and YDEGEE. J lost 2 bases, V lost 4 bases, and 8 bases had no gene match. The CDR3 is made up of 15 amino acids. The CDR3 DNA reads TGTGCCAGCAGCCACCGGGACAGTATTCAAGAGACCCAGTACTTC. Translating gives CASSHRDSIQETQYF.

The sample holds one count of this clone. The chain employs TRBV10-2 and TRBJ2-1, with 11 bases lining up with TRBD2. Germline lookup yields CDR1 WSHSY and CDR2 SAAADI. Germline trimming cut 5 bases from V and 11 bases from J; bases unmatched to any gene: 5. The CDR3 runs to 13 residues. As DNA, the CDR3 is TGCGCCAGCAGTCCTAGCGGGAGGACGAAGCAGTTCTTC. Residues: CASSPSGRTKQFF.

CDR3 sequence: CASSLARNRAVYGYTF. CDR3 DNA sequence: TGTGCCAGCAGCTTAGCGCGTAACAGGGCCGTCTATGGCTACACCTTC. The chain joins TRBV7-2 to TRBJ1-2, with a weak D call TRBD1 (6 bases). Trimming stripped 0 bases from V and 4 bases from J, with 15 bases between. The CDR3 runs to 16 residues. The germline CDR1 and CDR2 sequences are SGHTA and FQGNSA.

V is TRBV28 and J is TRBJ1-2; 10 bases line up with TRBD1. Trimming at V came to 4 bases and at J to 6 bases, leaving 14 bases not matched to a gene. There are 17 residues in the CDR3. CDR1 and CDR2 (germline): MDHEN, SYDVKM. CDR3 bases: TGTGCCAGCAGTTACCAGTGGGTTCGGGACAGGGGAGATGGCTACACCTTC. This codes for CASSYQWVRDRGDGYTF.

The J gene is TRBJ2-7, the V gene TRBV6-1; no clear D. Trimming took off 4 bases at V and 12 bases at J, with 10 bases between the two ends. This CDR3 is 10 amino acids long. CDR1 and CDR2 (germline): MNHNS, SASEGT. CDR3 coding DNA: TGTGCCAGCAGTGCCCTAGTTGCGTACTTC. It codes for CASSALVAYF.

The chain couples TRBV19 to TRBJ2-3; the D gene is possibly TRBD2 (6 bases). The CDR3 length is 15 residues. Germline V gene sequence: CDR1 LNHDA, CDR2 SQIVND (reference sequence). V gave up 8 bases and J gave up 1 base, with 16 bases separating them. CDR3 loop: CASRGGPAGTDTQYF. The CDR3 DNA is TGTGCCAGTCGAGGAGGGCCCGCTGGCACAGATACGCAGTATTTT.

In its sample, this clone was seen a few times. The chain links TRBV5-8 to TRBJ1-5; possibly TRBD1 for D (5 bases). The CDR3 length is 15 residues. Germline V CDR1 and CDR2: SGHTS, YDEGEE. Trimming shortened V by 4 bases and J by 3 bases, and 14 bases separated the two germline ends. The CDR3 bases are TGTGCCAGCAGCCACGGTACCAGGGTCAATCAGCCCCAGCATTTT. This codes for CASSHGTRVNQPQHF.

The table lists this clone with a few counts. V gene TRBV29-1 combines with J gene TRBJ1-1; 7 positions agree with TRBD1. The V and J ends lost 4 bases and 1 base, in that order; junction bases with no gene match: 21. This CDR3 contains 19 residues. Germline assignment: CDR1 SQVTM and CDR2 ANQGSEA. The CDR3 DNA is TGCAGCGTTGCGTTCAGAGCAAACAGGGGCCAAAACAAGAACACTGAAGCTTTCTTT. Translated, it gives CSVAFRANRGQNKNTEAFF.

The rearrangement uses TRBV15 and TRBJ2-5; 9 nucleotides line up with TRBD1. V shed 2 bases, J shed 2 bases, and the junction held 9 bases outside the gene matches. CDR1 LNHNV and CDR2 YYDKDF come from the germline V gene (reference sequence). The CDR3 sequence is 17 residues long. The DNA of the CDR3 is TGTGCCACCAGCAGAAACTCCTGTGACAGGGGGCAAGAGACCCAGTACTTC. Its translation: CATSRNSCDRGQETQYF. Full variable domain (missing parts from reference TRBV15 and TRBJ2-5): DAMVIQNPRYQVTQFGKPVTLSCSQTLNHNVMYWYQQKSSQAPKLLFHYYDKDFNNEADTPDNFQSRRPNTSFCFLDIRSPGLGDTAMYLCATSRNSCDRGQETQYFGPGTRLLVL.

In its sample, this clone was seen a few times. V and J are TRBV27 and TRBJ1-2, with D possibly being TRBD1 (5 bases). Trimming left V 8 bases short and J 1 base short, with 11 bases between. Germline-derived CDR1 and CDR2 are MNHEY and SMNVEV (reference sequence). The CDR3 consists of 13 residues. CDR3 in DNA: TGTGCCAGCGGTGTGGGGCTTAACTATGGCTACACCTTC. Its protein is CASGVGLNYGYTF.